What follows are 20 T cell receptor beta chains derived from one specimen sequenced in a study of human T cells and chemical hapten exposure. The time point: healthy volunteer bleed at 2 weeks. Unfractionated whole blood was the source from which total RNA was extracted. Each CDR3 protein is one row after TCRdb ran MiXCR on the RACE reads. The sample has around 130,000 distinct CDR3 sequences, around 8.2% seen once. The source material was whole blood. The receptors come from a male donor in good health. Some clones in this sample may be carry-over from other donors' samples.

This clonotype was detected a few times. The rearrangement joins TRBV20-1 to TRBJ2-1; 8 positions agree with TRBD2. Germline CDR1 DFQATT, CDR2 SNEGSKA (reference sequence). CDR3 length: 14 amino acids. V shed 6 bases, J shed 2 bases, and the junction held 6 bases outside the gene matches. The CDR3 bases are TGCAGTGCCCAGGAGGGACTAGCCTACAATGAGCAGTTCTTC. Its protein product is CSAQEGLAYNEQFF.

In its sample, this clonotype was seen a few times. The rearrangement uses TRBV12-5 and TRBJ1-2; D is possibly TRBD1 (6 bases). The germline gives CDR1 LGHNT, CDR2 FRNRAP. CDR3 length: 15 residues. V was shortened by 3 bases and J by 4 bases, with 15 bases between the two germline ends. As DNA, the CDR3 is TGTGCTAGTGGTTTTATTTCGACAGGCCTCTATGGCTACACCTTC. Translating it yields CASGFISTGLYGYTF.

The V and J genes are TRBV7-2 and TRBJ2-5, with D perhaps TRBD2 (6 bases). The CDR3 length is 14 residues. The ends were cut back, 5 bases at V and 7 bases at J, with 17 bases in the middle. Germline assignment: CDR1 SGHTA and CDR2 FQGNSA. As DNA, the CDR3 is TGTGCCAGCAGCGTTATAGCGGACCTGGGGACCCAGTACTTC. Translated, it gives CASSVIADLGTQYF.

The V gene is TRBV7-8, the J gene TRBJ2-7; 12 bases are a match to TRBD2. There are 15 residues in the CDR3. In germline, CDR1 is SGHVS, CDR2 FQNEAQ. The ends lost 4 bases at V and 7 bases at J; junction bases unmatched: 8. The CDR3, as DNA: TGTGCCAGCAGCTCACCTAGCGGGAGGGCCGGTGAGCAGTACTTC. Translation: CASSSPSGRAGEQYF.

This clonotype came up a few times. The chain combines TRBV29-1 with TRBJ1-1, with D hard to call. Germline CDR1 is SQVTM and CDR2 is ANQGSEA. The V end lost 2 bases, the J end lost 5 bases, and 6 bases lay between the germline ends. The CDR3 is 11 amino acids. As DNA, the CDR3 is TGCAGCGTTGAAACGCGTACTGAAGCTTTCTTT. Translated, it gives CSVETRTEAFF.

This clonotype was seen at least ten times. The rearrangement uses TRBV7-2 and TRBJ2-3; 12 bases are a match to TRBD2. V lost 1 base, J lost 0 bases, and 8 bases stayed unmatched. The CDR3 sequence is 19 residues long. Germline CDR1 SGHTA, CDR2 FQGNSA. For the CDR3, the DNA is TGTGCCAGCAGCTTAGGGCTAGCGGGGGGGCCGTCGAGCACAGATACGCAGTATTTT. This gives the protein CASSLGLAGGPSSTDTQYF.

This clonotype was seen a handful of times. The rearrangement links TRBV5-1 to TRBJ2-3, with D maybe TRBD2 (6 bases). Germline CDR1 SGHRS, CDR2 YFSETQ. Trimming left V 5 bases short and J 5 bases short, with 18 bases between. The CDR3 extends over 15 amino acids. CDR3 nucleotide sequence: TGCGCCAGCAGTTCCGGGACTCCCGCACGAGATACGCAGTATTTT. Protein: CASSSGTPARDTQYF.

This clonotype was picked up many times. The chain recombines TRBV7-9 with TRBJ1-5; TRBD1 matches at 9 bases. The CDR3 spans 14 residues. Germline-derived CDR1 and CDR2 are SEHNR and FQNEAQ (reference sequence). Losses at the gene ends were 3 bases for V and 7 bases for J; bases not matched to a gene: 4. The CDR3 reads CASSLGQGGQPQHF. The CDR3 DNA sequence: TGTGCCAGCAGCTTGGGACAGGGAGGCCAGCCCCAGCATTTT. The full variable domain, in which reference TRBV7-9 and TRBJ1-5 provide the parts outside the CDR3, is DTGVSQNPRHKITKRGQNVTFRCDPISEHNRLYWYRQTLGQGPEFLTYFQNEAQLEKSRLLSDRFSAERPKGSFSTLEIQRTEQGDSAMYLCASSLGQGGQPQHFGDGTRLSIL.

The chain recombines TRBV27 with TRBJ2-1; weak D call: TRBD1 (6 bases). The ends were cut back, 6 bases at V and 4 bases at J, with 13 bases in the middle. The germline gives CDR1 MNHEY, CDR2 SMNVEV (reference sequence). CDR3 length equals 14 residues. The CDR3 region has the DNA TGTGCCAGCAGCCCGGACAGAGATTACAATGAGCAGTTCTTC. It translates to CASSPDRDYNEQFF.

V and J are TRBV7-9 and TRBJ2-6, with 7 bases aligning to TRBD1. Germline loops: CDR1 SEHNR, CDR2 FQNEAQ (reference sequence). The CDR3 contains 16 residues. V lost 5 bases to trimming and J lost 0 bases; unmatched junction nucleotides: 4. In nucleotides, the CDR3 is TGTGCCAGCAGCCTCGGGACAGTCTCTGGGGCCAACGTCCTGACTTTC. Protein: CASSLGTVSGANVLTF.

The CDR3 bases are TGCGCCAGCAGTGAGCCTCACAGGAACACTGAAGCTTTCTTT. Its translation: CASSEPHRNTEAFF. The chain employs TRBV10-2 and TRBJ1-1, with D unresolved. Trimming pared 2 bases from V and 1 base from J, leaving 8 bases between. The CDR3 consists of 14 residues. Germline-derived CDR1 and CDR2 are WSHSY and SAAADI.

The CDR3, as DNA: TGCAGCGTTAATCCTTCAGGGACAGGTCCCCACGAGCAGTACTTC. The encoded protein is CSVNPSGTGPHEQYF. The chain recombines TRBV29-1 with TRBJ2-7; 8 positions match TRBD1. The CDR3 extends over 15 amino acids. The trim removed 5 bases at V and 5 bases at J, leaving 14 bases unmatched. Germline CDR1 and CDR2: SQVTM and ANQGSEA.

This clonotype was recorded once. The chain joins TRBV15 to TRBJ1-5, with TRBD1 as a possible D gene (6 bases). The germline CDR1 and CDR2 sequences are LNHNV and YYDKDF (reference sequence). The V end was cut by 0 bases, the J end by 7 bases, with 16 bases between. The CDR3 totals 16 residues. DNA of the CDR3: TGTGCCACCAGCAGAGATTCAAGGGGGGGCCGGCAGCCCCAGCATTTT. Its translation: CATSRDSRGGRQPQHF. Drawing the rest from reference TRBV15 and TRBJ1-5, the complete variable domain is DAMVIQNPRYQVTQFGKPVTLSCSQTLNHNVMYWYQQKSSQAPKLLFHYYDKDFNNEADTPDNFQSRRPNTSFCFLDIRSPGLGDTAMYLCATSRDSRGGRQPQHFGDGTRLSIL.

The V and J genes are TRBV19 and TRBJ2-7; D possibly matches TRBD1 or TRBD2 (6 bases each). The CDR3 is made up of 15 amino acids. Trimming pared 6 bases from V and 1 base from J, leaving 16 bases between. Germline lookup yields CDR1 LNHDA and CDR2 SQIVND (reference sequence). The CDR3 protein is CASRMAGHPSYEQYF. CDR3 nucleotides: TGTGCCAGTAGAATGGCGGGACACCCGTCCTACGAGCAGTACTTC. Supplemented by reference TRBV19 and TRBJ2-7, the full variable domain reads DGGITQSPKYLFRKEGQNVTLSCEQNLNHDAMYWYRQDPGQGLRLIYYSQIVNDFQKGDIAEGYSVSREKKESFPLTVTSAQKNPTAFYLCASRMAGHPSYEQYFGPGTRLTVT.

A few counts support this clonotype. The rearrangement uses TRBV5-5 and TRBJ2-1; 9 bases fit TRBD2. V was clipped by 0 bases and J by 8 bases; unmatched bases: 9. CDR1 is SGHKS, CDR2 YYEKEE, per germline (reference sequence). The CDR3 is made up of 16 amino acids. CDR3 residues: CASSLAQGGRVDEQFF. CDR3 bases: TGTGCCAGCAGCTTGGCCCAGGGCGGGAGGGTCGATGAGCAGTTCTTC.

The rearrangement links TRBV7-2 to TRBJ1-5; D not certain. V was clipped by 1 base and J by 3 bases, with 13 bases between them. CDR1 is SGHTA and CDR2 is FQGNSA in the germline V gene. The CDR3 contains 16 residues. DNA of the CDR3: TGTGCCAGCAGCTTAGTGGGCGATCTCCACAATCAGCCCCAGCATTTT. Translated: CASSLVGDLHNQPQHF.

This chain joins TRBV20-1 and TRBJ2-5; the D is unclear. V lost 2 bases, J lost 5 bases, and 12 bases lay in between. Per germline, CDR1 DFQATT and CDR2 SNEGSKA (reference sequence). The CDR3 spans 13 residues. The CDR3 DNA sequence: TGCAGTGCTAGACAGCTCTATCAGGAGACCCAGTACTTC. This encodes CSARQLYQETQYF.

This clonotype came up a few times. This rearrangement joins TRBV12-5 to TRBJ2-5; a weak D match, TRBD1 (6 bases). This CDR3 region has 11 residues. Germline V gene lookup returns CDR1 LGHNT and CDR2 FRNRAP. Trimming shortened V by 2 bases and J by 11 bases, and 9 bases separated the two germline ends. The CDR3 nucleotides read TGTGCTAGTGGTTTGAGGGGACAACAGTACTTC. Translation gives CASGLRGQQYF.

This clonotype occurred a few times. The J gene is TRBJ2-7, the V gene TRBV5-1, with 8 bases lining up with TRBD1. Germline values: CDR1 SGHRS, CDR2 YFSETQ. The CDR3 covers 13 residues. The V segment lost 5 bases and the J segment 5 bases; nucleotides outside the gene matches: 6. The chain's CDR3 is CASSSRGPDEQYF. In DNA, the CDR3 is TGCGCCAGCAGTTCCAGGGGGCCGGACGAGCAGTACTTC.

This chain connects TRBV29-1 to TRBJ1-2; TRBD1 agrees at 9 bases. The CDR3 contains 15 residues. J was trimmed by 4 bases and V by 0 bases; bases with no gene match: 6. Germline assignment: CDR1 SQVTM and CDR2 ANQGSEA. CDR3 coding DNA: TGCAGCGTTGAAGAAATCAAACAGGGGGCCTATGGCTACACCTTC. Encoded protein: CSVEEIKQGAYGYTF.